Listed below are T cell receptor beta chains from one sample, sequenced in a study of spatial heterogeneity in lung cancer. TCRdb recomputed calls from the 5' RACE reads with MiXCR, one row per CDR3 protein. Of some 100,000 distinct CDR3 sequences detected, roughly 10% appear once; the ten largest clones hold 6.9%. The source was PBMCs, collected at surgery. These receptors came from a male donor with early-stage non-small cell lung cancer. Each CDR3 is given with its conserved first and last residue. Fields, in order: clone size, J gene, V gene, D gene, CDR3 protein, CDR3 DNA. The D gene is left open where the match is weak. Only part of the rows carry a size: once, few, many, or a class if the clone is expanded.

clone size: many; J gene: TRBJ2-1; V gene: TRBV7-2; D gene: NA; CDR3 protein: CASSLQGNEQFF; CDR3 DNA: TGTGCCAGCAGCTTACAGGGCAATGAGCAGTTCTTC
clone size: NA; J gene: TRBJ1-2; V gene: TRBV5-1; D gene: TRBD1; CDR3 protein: CASSLEGAGYTF; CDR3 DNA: TGCGCCAGCAGCTTGGAGGGGGCTGGCTACACCTTC
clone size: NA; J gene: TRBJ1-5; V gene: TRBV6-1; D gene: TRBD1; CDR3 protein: CASSVLLTGVNQPQHF; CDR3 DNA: TGTGCCAGCAGTGTCCTTCTGACAGGGGTCAATCAGCCCCAGCATTTT
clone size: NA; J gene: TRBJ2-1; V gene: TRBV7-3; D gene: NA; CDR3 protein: CASSLTAVSPEQFF; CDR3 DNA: TGTGCCAGCAGCTTAACGGCCGTGTCCCCCGAGCAGTTCTTC
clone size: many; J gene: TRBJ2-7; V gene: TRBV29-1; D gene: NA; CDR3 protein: CSVVDSYEQYF; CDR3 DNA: TGCAGCGTTGTCGACAGCTACGAGCAGTACTTC
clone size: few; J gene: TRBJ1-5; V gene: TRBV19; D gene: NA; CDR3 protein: CASSSSGQPQHF; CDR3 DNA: TGTGCCAGTAGTAGTTCAGGTCAGCCCCAGCATTTT
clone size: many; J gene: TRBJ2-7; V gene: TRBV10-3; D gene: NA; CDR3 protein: CAIKNTGLEQYF; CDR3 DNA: TGTGCCATCAAGAACACAGGGCTAGAGCAGTACTTC
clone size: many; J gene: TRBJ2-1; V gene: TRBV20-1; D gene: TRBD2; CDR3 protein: CSARANSLAGNEQFF; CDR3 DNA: TGCAGTGCTAGAGCTAACTCGCTAGCGGGTAATGAGCAGTTCTTC
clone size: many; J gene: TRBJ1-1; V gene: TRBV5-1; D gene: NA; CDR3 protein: CASRAGQNTEAFF; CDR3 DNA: TGCGCCAGCCGGGCAGGGCAAAACACTGAAGCTTTCTTT
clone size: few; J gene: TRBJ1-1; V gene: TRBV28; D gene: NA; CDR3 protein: CASSLRGTLNTEAFF; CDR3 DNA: TGTGCCAGCAGTTTACGGGGGACCCTGAACACTGAAGCTTTCTTT
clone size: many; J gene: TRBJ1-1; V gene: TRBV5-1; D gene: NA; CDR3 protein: CASSLQTGNTEAFF; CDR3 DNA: TGCGCCAGCAGCTTGCAAACAGGGAACACTGAAGCTTTCTTT
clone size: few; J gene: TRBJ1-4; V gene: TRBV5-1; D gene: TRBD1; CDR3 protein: CASSWTGQTNEKLFF; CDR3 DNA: TGCGCCAGCAGCTGGACAGGGCAAACTAATGAAAAACTGTTTTTT
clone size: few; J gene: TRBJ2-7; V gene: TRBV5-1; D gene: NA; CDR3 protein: CASSLDQGDEQYF; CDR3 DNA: TGCGCCAGCAGCCTGGACCAGGGCGACGAGCAGTACTTC
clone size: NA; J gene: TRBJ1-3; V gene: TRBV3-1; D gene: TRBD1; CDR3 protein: CASTVQGPGNTIYF; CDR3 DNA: TGTGCCAGCACCGTACAGGGGCCGGGGAACACCATATATTTT
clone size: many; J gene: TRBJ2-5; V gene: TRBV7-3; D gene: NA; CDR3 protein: CASSPQGGETQYF; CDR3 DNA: TGTGCCAGCAGCCCACAGGGCGGAGAGACCCAGTACTTC
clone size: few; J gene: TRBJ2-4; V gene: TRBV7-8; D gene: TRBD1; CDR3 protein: CASTKADRSLAKNIQYF; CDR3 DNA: TGTGCCAGCACCAAGGCGGACAGGAGCTTAGCCAAAAACATTCAGTACTTC
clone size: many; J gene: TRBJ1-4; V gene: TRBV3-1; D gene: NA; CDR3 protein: CASSQQVNEKLFF; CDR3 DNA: TGTGCCAGCAGCCAACAGGTTAATGAAAAACTGTTTTTT
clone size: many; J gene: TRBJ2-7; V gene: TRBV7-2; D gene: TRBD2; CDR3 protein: CASSLVVGGEQYF; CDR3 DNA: TGTGCCAGCAGCTTAGTGGTGGGAGGGGAGCAGTACTTC
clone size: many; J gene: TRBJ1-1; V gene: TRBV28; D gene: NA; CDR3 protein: CASRGQNTEAFF; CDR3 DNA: TGTGCCAGCAGGGGACAGAACACTGAAGCTTTCTTT
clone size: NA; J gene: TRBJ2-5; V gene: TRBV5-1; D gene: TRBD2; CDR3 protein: CASSETSGGARETQYF; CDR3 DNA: TGCGCCAGCAGCGAGACTAGCGGGGGGGCCCGGGAGACCCAGTACTTC
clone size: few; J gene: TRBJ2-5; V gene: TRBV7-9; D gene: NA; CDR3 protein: CASSLGIPLYQETQYF; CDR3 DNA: TGTGCCAGCAGTCTAGGGATTCCCTTGTACCAAGAGACCCAGTACTTC
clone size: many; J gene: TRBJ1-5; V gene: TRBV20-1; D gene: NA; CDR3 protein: CSAMGSSGNQPQHF; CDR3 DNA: TGCAGTGCAATGGGGTCGTCCGGGAATCAGCCCCAGCATTTT
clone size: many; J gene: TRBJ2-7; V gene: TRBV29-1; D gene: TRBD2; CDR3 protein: CSASGGGYEQYF; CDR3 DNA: TGCAGCGCTAGCGGGGGAGGTTACGAGCAGTACTTC
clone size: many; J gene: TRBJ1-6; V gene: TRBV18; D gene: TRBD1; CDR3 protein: CASSPTGDSNSPLHF; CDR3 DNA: TGTGCCAGCTCACCTACAGGGGACAGTAATTCACCCCTCCACTTT
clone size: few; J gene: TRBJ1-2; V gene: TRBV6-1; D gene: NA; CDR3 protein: CASRRAGVYGYTF; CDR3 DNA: TGTGCCAGCAGGAGGGCAGGCGTCTATGGCTACACCTTC
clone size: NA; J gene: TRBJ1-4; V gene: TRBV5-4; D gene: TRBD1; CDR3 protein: CASSSRGPTNEKLFF; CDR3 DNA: TGTGCCAGCAGCTCCAGGGGGCCGACTAATGAAAAACTGTTTTTT
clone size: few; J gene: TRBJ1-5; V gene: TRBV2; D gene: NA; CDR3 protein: CASSRSRGNQPQHF; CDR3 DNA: TGTGCCAGCAGCCGATCTCGAGGTAATCAGCCCCAGCATTTT
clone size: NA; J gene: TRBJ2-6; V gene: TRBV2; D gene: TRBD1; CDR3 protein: CASSRDREIAGANVLTF; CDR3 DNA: TGTGCCAGCAGCAGGGACAGGGAAATCGCTGGGGCCAACGTCCTGACTTTC
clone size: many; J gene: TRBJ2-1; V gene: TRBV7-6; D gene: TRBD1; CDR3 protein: CASSSSGQGREEQFF; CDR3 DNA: TGTGCCAGCAGCTCCAGCGGACAGGGAAGGGAGGAGCAGTTCTTC
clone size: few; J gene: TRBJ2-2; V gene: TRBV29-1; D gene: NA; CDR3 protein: CSGRDSNTGELFF; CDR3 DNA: TGCAGCGGACGAGATTCGAACACCGGGGAGCTGTTTTTT
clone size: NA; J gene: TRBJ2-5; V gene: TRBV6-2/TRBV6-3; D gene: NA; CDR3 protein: CASSYLAETQYF; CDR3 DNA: TGTGCCAGCAGTTACTTGGCGGAGACCCAGTACTTC
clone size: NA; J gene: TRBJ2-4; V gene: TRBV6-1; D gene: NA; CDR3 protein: CASRGEGLAKNIQYF; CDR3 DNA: TGTGCCAGCAGGGGCGAGGGACTAGCCAAAAACATTCAGTACTTC
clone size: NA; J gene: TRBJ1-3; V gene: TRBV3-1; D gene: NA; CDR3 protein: CASSQRGAGGNTIYF; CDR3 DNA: TGTGCCAGCAGCCAGAGGGGGGCTGGTGGAAACACCATATATTTT
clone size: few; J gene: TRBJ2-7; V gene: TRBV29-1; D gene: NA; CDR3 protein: CSVEERNEQYF; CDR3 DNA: TGCAGCGTTGAGGAGAGGAACGAGCAGTACTTC
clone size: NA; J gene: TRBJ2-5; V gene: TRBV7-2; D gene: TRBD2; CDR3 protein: CASSPPSGETQYF; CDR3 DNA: TGTGCCAGCAGCCCCCCTAGCGGAGAGACCCAGTACTTC
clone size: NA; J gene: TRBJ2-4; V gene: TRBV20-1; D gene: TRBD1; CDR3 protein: CSARDPWGQGAVRNIQYF; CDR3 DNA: TGCAGTGCTAGAGATCCGTGGGGACAGGGGGCTGTGAGAAACATTCAGTACTTC
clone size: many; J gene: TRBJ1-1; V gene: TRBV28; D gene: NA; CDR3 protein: CASSLDILGYTEAFF; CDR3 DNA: TGTGCCAGCAGTCTGGACATCCTGGGGTACACTGAAGCTTTCTTT
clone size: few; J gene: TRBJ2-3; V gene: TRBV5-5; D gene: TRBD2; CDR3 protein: CASSHGTSGFTDTQYF; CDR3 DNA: TGTGCCAGCAGCCACGGGACTAGCGGCTTCACAGATACGCAGTATTTT
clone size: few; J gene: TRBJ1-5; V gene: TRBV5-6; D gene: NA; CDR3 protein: CASSLRAIYSNQPQHF; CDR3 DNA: TGTGCCAGCAGCTTGAGAGCTATATATAGCAATCAGCCCCAGCATTTT
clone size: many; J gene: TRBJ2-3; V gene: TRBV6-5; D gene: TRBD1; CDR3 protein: CASSFRDRASTDTQYF; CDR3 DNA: TGTGCCAGCAGCTTCCGGGACAGGGCTAGCACAGATACGCAGTATTTT
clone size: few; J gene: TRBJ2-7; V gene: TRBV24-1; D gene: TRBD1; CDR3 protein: CATSDPRDRDYEQYF; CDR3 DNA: TGTGCCACCAGTGACCCTCGGGACAGGGACTACGAGCAGTACTTC
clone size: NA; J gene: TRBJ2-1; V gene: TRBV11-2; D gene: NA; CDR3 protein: CASSLVKQALYNEQFF; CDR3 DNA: TGTGCCAGCAGCTTAGTGAAACAGGCCCTCTACAATGAGCAGTTCTTC
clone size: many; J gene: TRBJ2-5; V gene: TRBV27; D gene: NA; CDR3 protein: CASSSLKAEVETQYF; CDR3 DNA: TGTGCCAGCAGTTCCCTAAAGGCGGAGGTGGAGACCCAGTACTTC
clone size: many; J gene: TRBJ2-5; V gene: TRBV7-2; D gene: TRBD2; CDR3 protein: CASSLAPLLKLSGGAYETQYF; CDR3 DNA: TGTGCCAGCAGCTTAGCCCCCCTACTCAAACTTAGCGGGGGGGCCTACGAGACCCAGTACTTC
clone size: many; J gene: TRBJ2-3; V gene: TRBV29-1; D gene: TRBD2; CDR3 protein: CSVERAGGAPDTQYF; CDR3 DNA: TGCAGCGTTGAACGCGCGGGAGGGGCCCCAGATACGCAGTATTTT
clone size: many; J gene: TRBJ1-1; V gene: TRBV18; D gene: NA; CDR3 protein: CASSLRRGEAEAFF; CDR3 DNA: TGTGCCAGCTCACTGCGCCGGGGAGAGGCTGAAGCTTTCTTT
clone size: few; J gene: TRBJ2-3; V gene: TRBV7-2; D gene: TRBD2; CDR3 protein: CASSLADRLAGDSF; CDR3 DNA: TGTGCCAGCAGCTTAGCGGACCGACTAGCGGGGGACTCCTTT
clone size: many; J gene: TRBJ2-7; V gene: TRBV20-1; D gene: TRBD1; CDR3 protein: CSAVTGKTYEQYF; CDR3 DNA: TGCAGTGCCGTGACAGGGAAAACCTACGAGCAGTACTTC
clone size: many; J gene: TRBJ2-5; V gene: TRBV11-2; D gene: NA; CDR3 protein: CASRLGETQYF; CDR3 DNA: TGTGCCAGCCGCCTGGGGGAGACCCAGTACTTC
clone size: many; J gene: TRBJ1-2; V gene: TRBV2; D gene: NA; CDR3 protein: CASSDLRAALINYGYTF; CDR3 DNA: TGTGCCAGCAGTGACCTCAGGGCCGCCCTAATTAACTATGGCTACACCTTC